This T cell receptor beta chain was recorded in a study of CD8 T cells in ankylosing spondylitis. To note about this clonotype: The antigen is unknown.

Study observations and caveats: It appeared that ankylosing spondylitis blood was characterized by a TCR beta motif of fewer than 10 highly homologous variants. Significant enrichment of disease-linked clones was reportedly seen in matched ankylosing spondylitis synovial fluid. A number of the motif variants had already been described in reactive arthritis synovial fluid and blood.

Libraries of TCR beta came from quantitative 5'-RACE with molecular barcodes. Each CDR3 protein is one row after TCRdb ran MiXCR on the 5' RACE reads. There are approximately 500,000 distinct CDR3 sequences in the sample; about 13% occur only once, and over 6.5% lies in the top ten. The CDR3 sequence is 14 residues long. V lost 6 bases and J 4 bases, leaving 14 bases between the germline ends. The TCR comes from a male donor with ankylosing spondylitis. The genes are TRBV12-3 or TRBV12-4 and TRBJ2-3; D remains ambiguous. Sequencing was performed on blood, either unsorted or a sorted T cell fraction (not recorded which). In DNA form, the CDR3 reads TGTGCCAGCAGCGAATCCCAGGTTGCAGATACGCAGTATTTT. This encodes CASSESQVADTQYF.